A single T cell receptor beta chain is shown here with its context. The antigen is undetermined. These data belong to a study of identical twins. Study-wide results and limits: In cord blood, abundant beta clonotypes had fewer insertions; memory showed no trend. Invariant cells of the MAIT and iNKT types might have partly distorted the zero-insertion analyses.

TCRdb independently ran MiXCR on the 5' RACE reads; one entry per CDR3 protein. The sample yields some 240,000 distinct CDR3 sequences, about 8.3% seen once. Germline V gene lookup returns CDR1 MDHEN and CDR2 SYDVKM. With 1 base removed from V and 8 bases from J, the gap between germline ends came to 17 bases. The CDR3 spans 15 residues. This sample was also put to use in a study of yellow fever vaccine responses in identical twins. From that study: Reports say the vaccine T cell response in twins looked partly convergent and partly personalized.

This clonotype was sampled from a woman aged 18-30 years in good health. Sample: CD8+ T cells sorted from blood. The rearrangement links TRBV28 to TRBJ1-2; D ambiguous. Here the CDR3 reads CASSLYRASPLGYTF. The CDR3 coding sequence is TGTGCCAGCAGTTTATATAGGGCTTCTCCCCTCGGCTACACCTTC.